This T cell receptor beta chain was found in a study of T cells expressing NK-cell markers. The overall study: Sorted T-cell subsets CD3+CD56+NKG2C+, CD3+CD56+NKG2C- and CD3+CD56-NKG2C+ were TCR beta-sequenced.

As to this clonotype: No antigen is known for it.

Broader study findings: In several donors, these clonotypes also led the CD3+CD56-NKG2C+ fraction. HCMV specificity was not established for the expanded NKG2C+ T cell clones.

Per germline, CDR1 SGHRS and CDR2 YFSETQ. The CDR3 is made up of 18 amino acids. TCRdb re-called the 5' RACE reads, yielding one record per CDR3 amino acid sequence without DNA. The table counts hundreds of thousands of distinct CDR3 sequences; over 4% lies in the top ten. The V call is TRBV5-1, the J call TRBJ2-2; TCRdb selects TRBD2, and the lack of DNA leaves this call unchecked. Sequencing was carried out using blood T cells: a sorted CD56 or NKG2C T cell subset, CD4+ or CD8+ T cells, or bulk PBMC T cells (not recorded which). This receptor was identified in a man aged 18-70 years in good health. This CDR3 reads CASCRTPRTSGNTGELFF.